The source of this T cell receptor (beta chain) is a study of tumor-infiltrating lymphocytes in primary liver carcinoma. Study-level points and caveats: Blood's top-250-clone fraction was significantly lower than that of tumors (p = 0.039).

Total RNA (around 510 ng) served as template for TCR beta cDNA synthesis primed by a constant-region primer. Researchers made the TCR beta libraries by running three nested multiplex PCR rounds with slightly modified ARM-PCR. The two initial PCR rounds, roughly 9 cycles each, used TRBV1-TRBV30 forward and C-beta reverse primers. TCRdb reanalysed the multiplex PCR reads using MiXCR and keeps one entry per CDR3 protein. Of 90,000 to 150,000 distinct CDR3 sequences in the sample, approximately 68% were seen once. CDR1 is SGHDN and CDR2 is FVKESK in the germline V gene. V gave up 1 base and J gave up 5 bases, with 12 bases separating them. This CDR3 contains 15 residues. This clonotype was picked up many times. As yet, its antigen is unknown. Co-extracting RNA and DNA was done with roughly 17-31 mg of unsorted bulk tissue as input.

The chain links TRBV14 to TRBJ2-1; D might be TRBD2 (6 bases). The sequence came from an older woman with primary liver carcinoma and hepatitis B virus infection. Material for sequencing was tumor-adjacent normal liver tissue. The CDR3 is CASSQGRGLNNEQFF. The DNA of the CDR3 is TGTGCCAGCAGCCAAGGGAGGGGCCTTAACAATGAGCAGTTCTTC.